The following is a TCR beta chain sequence with its context. The data derive from a study of OX40 agonist ivuxolimab in advanced cancers. V was trimmed by 8 bases and J by 5 bases, leaving 21 bases between them. This CDR3 region has 15 residues. CDR1 and CDR2 (germline): SNHLY, FYNNEI. Patients were ruled out by autoimmune disease history or systemic immunosuppression. TCRdb keeps only in-frame clones here, not all; method: immunoSEQ multiplex PCR. The sample includes 98,000 or so clones, about four fifths of them seen just once. This chain joins TRBV2 and TRBJ2-5; D tentatively reads TRBD1 or TRBD2 (6 bases each). This material consisted of CD4+ or CD8+ T cells sorted from blood, taken in a trial of the OX40 agonist ivuxolimab. The receptor was derived from an adult with an advanced solid tumor such as melanoma, head and neck, liver or kidney cancer. CDR3 in DNA: TGTGCCAGCTCGGCGGACAACACAGGGAGGGAGACCCAGTACTTC. This codes for CASSADNTGRETQYF. Using reference TRBV2 and TRBJ2-5 for the parts outside the CDR3, the full variable domain is EPEVTQTPSHQVTQMGQEVILRCVPISNHLYFYWYRQILGQKVEFLVSFYNNEISEKSEIFDDQFSVERPDGSNFTLKIRSTKLEDSAMYFCASSADNTGRETQYFGPGTRLLVL.